The present T cell receptor beta chain was sequenced within a study of blood T cell repertoires in COVID-19. The CDR3 runs 17 residues. After removal of 5 bases from V and 1 base from J, the junction contained 5 bases not matched to a gene. The germline CDR1 and CDR2 sequences are MNHNY and SVGAGI (reference sequence). This clone was recorded a few times. Method: immunoSEQ multiplex PCR; TCRdb's copy keeps in-frame clones and lacks some. The table lists 380,000 or so clones, roughly 86% of them singletons, with 0.85% to 1.3% in the top ten. The sequenced sample was peripheral blood. The chain uses TRBV6-6 and TRBJ1-6; 10 bases match TRBD1. The TCR was taken from a human donor with acute or convalescent COVID-19. The donor label of this sample is uncertain. The CDR3 bases are TGTGCCAGCAGTCCCCGGGACAGGGGATCCTATAATTCACCCCTCCACTTT. Translating it yields CASSPRDRGSYNSPLHF.